Included here is one T cell receptor beta chain sequence, with context. One entry per CDR3 protein results from TCRdb running MiXCR on the 5' RACE reads. In the table there are around 530,000 distinct CDR3 sequences, 12% to 15% of which are singletons. This sample is drawn from a study of identical twins. The germline V gene has CDR1 MNHNS and CDR2 SASEGT. The V segment lost 5 bases and the J segment 0 bases; nucleotides outside the gene matches: 10. CDR3 size: 17 residues. Healthy Caucasians were all of the donors. The same data also contributed to another study, on yellow fever vaccine responses in identical twins. From that report: As reported, the vaccine T cell response of twins seemed partly convergent and partly personalized.

The clonotype originates from a young woman in good health. V is TRBV6-1 and J is TRBJ2-1; TRBD2 matches at 7 bases. The sequenced sample consisted of CD4+ T cells sorted from blood. This CDR3 reads CASSSGTERFSYNEQFF. The CDR3 coding sequence is TGTGCCAGCAGTAGCGGGACGGAACGATTCTCCTACAATGAGCAGTTCTTC.